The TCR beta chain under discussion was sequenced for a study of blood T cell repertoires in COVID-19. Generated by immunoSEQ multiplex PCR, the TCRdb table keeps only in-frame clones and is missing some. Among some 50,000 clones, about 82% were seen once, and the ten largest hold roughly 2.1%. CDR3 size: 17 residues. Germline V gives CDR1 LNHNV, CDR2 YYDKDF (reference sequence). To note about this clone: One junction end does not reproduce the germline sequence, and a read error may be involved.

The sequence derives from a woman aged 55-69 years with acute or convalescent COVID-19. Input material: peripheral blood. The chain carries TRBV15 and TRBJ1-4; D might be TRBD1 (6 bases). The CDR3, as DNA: TGTGCCACCAGCAGCAGTATTGTTGGGACAACGAATGAAAAACTGTTTTTT. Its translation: CATSSSIVGTTNEKLFF.